The 28 T cell receptor beta chains listed next were all sequenced from one sample in a study of shared clonotypes between healthy human individuals. Sequencing used immunoSEQ multiplex PCR; TCRdb keeps in-frame clones, though not all of them. The sample yields some 79,000 clones, over 55% seen once. The specimen sequenced was memory CD8+ T cells sorted from blood. Subset meaning: CD45RO+ cells pooled with CCR7-negative TemRA cells. All receptors derive from a young man in good health.

This clone appeared a few times. This chain connects TRBV9 to TRBJ2-7; D possibly uses TRBD1 or TRBD2 (5 bases each). CDR3 length equals 15 residues. CDR1 and CDR2 from the germline V gene are SGDLS and YYNGEE. Trimming stripped 4 bases from V and 0 bases from J, with 14 bases between. CDR3 DNA: TGTGCCAGCAGCAGCCGGGACGGGATCTCCTACGAGCAGTACTTC. This sequence encodes CASSSRDGISYEQYF.

This clone was detected only a few times. V and J are TRBV27 and TRBJ1-2, with D perhaps TRBD1 (6 bases). This CDR3 spans 14 amino acids. Germline V CDR1 and CDR2: MNHEY, SMNVEV (reference sequence). The ends were cut back, 5 bases at V and 4 bases at J, with 14 bases in the middle. This chain's CDR3 is CASSPRQEVYGYTF. CDR3 coding DNA: TGTGCCAGCAGTCCCAGACAGGAAGTCTATGGCTACACCTTC.

CDR3 DNA: TGTGCCAGCAGTGGTCGCTTCGGGCTAGCGGGCACAGATACGCAGTATTTT. Its protein is CASSGRFGLAGTDTQYF. This rearrangement joins TRBV2 to TRBJ2-3, with TRBD2 matching over 7 bases. Germline lookup yields CDR1 SNHLY and CDR2 FYNNEI. CDR3 length: 17 amino acids. V trimming: 4 bases; J trimming: 1 base; junction bases outside the gene matches: 11. The variable domain in full, with the rest retrieved from reference TRBV2 and TRBJ2-3, is EPEVTQTPSHQVTQMGQEVILRCVPISNHLYFYWYRQILGQKVEFLVSFYNNEISEKSEIFDDQFSVERPDGSNFTLKIRSTKLEDSAMYFCASSGRFGLAGTDTQYFGPGTRLTVL.

The chain has TRBV5-1 and TRBJ2-1, with 9 bases fitting TRBD1. CDR1 and CDR2 (germline): SGHRS, YFSETQ. After removal of 4 bases from V and 8 bases from J, the junction contained 7 bases not matched to a gene. This CDR3 has 14 amino acids. CDR3 residues: CASSLDRGFDEQFF. CDR3 bases: TGCGCCAGCAGCCTAGACAGGGGGTTCGATGAGCAGTTCTTC. Based on the CDR3 plus reference TRBV5-1 and TRBJ2-1, the full variable domain is KAGVTQTPRYLIKTRGQQVTLSCSPISGHRSVSWYQQTPGQGLQFLFEYFSETQRNKGNFPGRFSGRQFSNSRSEMNVSTLELGDSALYLCASSLDRGFDEQFFGPGTRLTVL.

The V gene is TRBV19, the J gene TRBJ2-1; 9 bases fit TRBD2. The germline V gene has CDR1 LNHDA and CDR2 SQIVND (reference sequence). This CDR3 has 17 amino acids. V gave up 3 bases and J gave up 5 bases; unmatched junction bases: 11. The CDR3 protein is CASSIWAGGGPNNEQFF. CDR3 bases: TGTGCCAGTAGTATCTGGGCGGGAGGGGGCCCGAACAATGAGCAGTTCTTC.

This clone is medium-sized. This rearrangement joins TRBV7-9 to TRBJ1-1, with TRBD1 matching over 9 bases. The CDR3 length is 17 residues. The germline CDR1 and CDR2 sequences are SEHNR and FQNEAQ (reference sequence). The ends lost 7 bases at V and 4 bases at J; junction bases unmatched: 16. The CDR3 region is CASTFHDWTGVGTEAFF. As DNA, the CDR3 is TGTGCCAGCACCTTTCACGATTGGACAGGGGTCGGCACTGAAGCTTTCTTT. The whole variable domain, remainder taken from reference TRBV7-9 and TRBJ1-1, is DTGVSQNPRHKITKRGQNVTFRCDPISEHNRLYWYRQTLGQGPEFLTYFQNEAQLEKSRLLSDRFSAERPKGSFSTLEIQRTEQGDSAMYLCASTFHDWTGVGTEAFFGQGTRLTVV.

This clone was counted a few times. The chain links TRBV5-1 to TRBJ2-7; no definite D call. The V end lost 5 bases, the J end lost 0 bases, and 9 bases lay between the germline ends. Per germline, CDR1 SGHRS and CDR2 YFSETQ. This CDR3 region has 13 residues. The CDR3 coding sequence is TGCGCCAGCAGTCTGGACCCCTCCTACGAGCAGTACTTC. Translating gives CASSLDPSYEQYF.

The chain is built from TRBV29-1 and TRBJ1-1, with D hard to call. From germline, CDR1 is SQVTM and CDR2 ANQGSEA. The V gene lost 7 bases and the J gene lost 3 bases, with 9 bases spanning the gap. The length of the CDR3 is 11 residues. The CDR3 DNA is TGCAGCGCTGGGTCGGACACTGAAGCTTTCTTT. The encoded protein is CSAGSDTEAFF.

This chain joins TRBV15 and TRBJ1-1, with no clear D. Germline CDR1 LNHNV, CDR2 YYDKDF (reference sequence). The germline V and J ends were trimmed by 4 bases and 4 bases, with 1 base remaining between them. The CDR3 consists of 10 residues. CDR3 loop: CATSTTEAFF. For the CDR3, the DNA is TGTGCCACCAGCACCACTGAAGCTTTCTTT. The full variable domain, completed using reference TRBV15 and TRBJ1-1, is DAMVIQNPRYQVTQFGKPVTLSCSQTLNHNVMYWYQQKSSQAPKLLFHYYDKDFNNEADTPDNFQSRRPNTSFCFLDIRSPGLGDTAMYLCATSTTEAFFGQGTRLTVV.

The rearrangement uses TRBV5-1 and TRBJ2-2; TRBD1 or TRBD2 may be the D gene (5 bases each). Trimming removed 4 bases at V and 2 bases at J, with 21 bases between. Germline-derived CDR1 and CDR2 are SGHRS and YFSETQ. The CDR3 extends over 18 amino acids. The CDR3 DNA reads TGCGCCAGCAGCGTAGGACCGATCCGGGACCCTAACACCGGGGAGCTGTTTTTT. This gives the protein CASSVGPIRDPNTGELFF. Drawing the rest from reference TRBV5-1 and TRBJ2-2, the complete variable domain is KAGVTQTPRYLIKTRGQQVTLSCSPISGHRSVSWYQQTPGQGLQFLFEYFSETQRNKGNFPGRFSGRQFSNSRSEMNVSTLELGDSALYLCASSVGPIRDPNTGELFFGEGSRLTVL.

V gene TRBV6-5 combines with J gene TRBJ1-5; D gene unclear. This CDR3 contains 16 residues. Trimming removed 0 bases from V and 1 base from J, with 10 bases in between. Germline V gene lookup returns CDR1 MNHEY and CDR2 SVGAGI. DNA for the CDR3: TGTGCCAGCAGTTACTCTCCCGGGGAGAGCAATCAGCCCCAGCATTTT. Translating gives CASSYSPGESNQPQHF.

The chain joins TRBV9 to TRBJ2-5, with 7 positions matching TRBD1. The germline V gene encodes CDR1 SGDLS and CDR2 YYNGEE. V was clipped by 0 bases and J by 2 bases; unmatched bases: 7. The CDR3 has 16 residues. CDR3 DNA: TGTGCCAGCAGCGTAGAAGACAGGGCCTTGCAAGAGACCCAGTACTTC. Translation gives CASSVEDRALQETQYF.

V usage is TRBV7-3 and J usage is TRBJ2-7, with D unclear. This CDR3 region has 13 residues. V dropped 1 base and J dropped 1 base, with 5 bases sitting between them. Per germline, CDR1 SGHTA and CDR2 FQGTGA. The CDR3 region is CASSLMGSYEQYF. The CDR3 DNA sequence: TGTGCCAGCAGCTTAATGGGATCCTACGAGCAGTACTTC.

The J gene is TRBJ2-2, the V gene TRBV7-9; 8 bases map to TRBD2. Germline values: CDR1 SEHNR, CDR2 FQNEAQ (reference sequence). The V gene end was trimmed by 4 bases and the J gene end by 6 bases; junction bases not matched to a gene: 7. CDR3 length equals 15 residues. This CDR3 reads CASSSGTRVSGELFF. CDR3 sequence (DNA): TGTGCCAGCAGCTCCGGGACTAGAGTCTCCGGGGAGCTGTTTTTT.

This clone was detected many times. This chain connects TRBV13 to TRBJ2-2; 10 bases match TRBD1. Germline lookup yields CDR1 PRHDT and CDR2 FYEKMQ (reference sequence). Germline trimming cut 5 bases from V and 3 bases from J; bases unmatched to any gene: 3. The CDR3 extends over 15 amino acids. The CDR3 DNA sequence: TGTGCCAGCAGCCCCGGGACAGGGGACACCGGGGAGCTGTTTTTT. Its protein product is CASSPGTGDTGELFF.

The CDR3 nucleotides are TGTGCCAGTCAAGACCCTAGCGGGAGAGCGGACGGGGAGCTGTTTTTT. Translating it yields CASQDPSGRADGELFF. The chain combines TRBV25-1 with TRBJ2-2, with 10 positions matching TRBD2. The V gene end was trimmed by 9 bases and the J gene end by 7 bases; junction bases not matched to a gene: 14. Germline-derived CDR1 and CDR2 are MGHDK and SYGVNS. The CDR3 is made up of 16 amino acids.

V gene TRBV6-6 combines with J gene TRBJ2-1, with 8 bases identical to TRBD2. The V gene's germline CDR1 is MNHNY and CDR2 SVGAGI (reference sequence). The CDR3 consists of 15 residues. V trimming: 2 bases; J trimming: 3 bases; junction bases outside the gene matches: 3. The CDR3 DNA sequence: TGTGCCAGCAGTTACCTGAGCGGGAGCTACAATGAGCAGTTCTTC. Protein sequence: CASSYLSGSYNEQFF.

This chain links TRBV7-8 with TRBJ2-7, with unresolved D. This CDR3 comprises 13 residues. From germline, CDR1 is SGHVS and CDR2 FQNEAQ. Deletions cut 1 base from V and 3 bases from J, with 7 bases between. CDR3 loop: CASSLGQDYEQYF. In DNA form, the CDR3 reads TGTGCCAGCAGCTTAGGCCAGGACTACGAGCAGTACTTC. Full variable domain (outside the CDR3, taken from reference TRBV7-8 and TRBJ2-7): GAGVSQSPRYKVAKRGQDVALRCDPISGHVSLFWYQQALGQGPEFLTYFQNEAQLDKSGLPSDRFFAERPEGSVSTLKIQRTQQEDSAVYLCASSLGQDYEQYFGPGTRLTVT.

V usage is TRBV5-1 and J usage is TRBJ2-3; 9 bases align to TRBD1. The germline V gene encodes CDR1 SGHRS and CDR2 YFSETQ. CDR3 size: 16 residues. After removal of 4 bases from V and 3 bases from J, the junction contained 9 bases not matched to a gene. CDR3 DNA sequence: TGCGCCAGCAGCGGGGGACAGGGTGGTAAGACAGATACGCAGTATTTT. Translated: CASSGGQGGKTDTQYF.

This chain joins TRBV27 and TRBJ2-5; 10 bases map to TRBD1. Germline loops: CDR1 MNHEY, CDR2 SMNVEV (reference sequence). The CDR3 consists of 16 residues. The V segment lost 5 bases and the J segment 5 bases; nucleotides outside the gene matches: 11. For the CDR3, the DNA is TGTGCCAGCAGTCCCACCCGGGACAGGGGATGGGAGACCCAGTACTTC. It codes for CASSPTRDRGWETQYF.

This clone was detected once. A read error is the likely source, as a far larger clone sits one nucleotide away. V gene TRBV4-3 combines with J gene TRBJ1-1; possibly TRBD1 for D (5 bases). The CDR3 runs to 15 residues. Per the germline V gene, CDR1 is LGHNA and CDR2 is YSLEER. V lost 3 bases, J lost 1 base, and 12 bases lay in between. CDR3 residues: CASSHPPTANTEAFF. In nucleotides, the CDR3 is TGCGCCAGCAGCCATCCACCGACAGCGAACACTGAAGCTTTCTTT.

By sample share, this clone is medium-sized (0.01 to 0.1%). The chain couples TRBV7-9 to TRBJ1-5, with 7 bases matching TRBD1. After removal of 5 bases from V and 6 bases from J, the junction contained 7 bases not matched to a gene. The CDR3 runs to 14 residues. The germline V gene encodes CDR1 SEHNR and CDR2 FQNEAQ (reference sequence). The CDR3 DNA reads TGTGCCAGCAGCGCAGGGGGGTTTGGTCAGCCCCAGCATTTT. Translated: CASSAGGFGQPQHF.

This chain connects TRBV5-1 to TRBJ2-7; TRBD1 matches at 9 bases. The CDR3 consists of 14 residues. J was trimmed by 6 bases and V by 4 bases; bases with no gene match: 8. Germline lookup yields CDR1 SGHRS and CDR2 YFSETQ. The CDR3 here is CASSGTGQDREQYF. The CDR3 DNA is TGCGCCAGCAGCGGGACAGGGCAGGACCGCGAGCAGTACTTC.

CDR3 nucleotide sequence: TGTGCCACCAGGACAGGGCTTATGACTGAAGCTTTCTTT. It encodes CATRTGLMTEAFF. This rearrangement joins TRBV6-5 to TRBJ1-1, with TRBD1 identical over 8 bases. This CDR3 comprises 13 residues. Germline loops: CDR1 MNHEY, CDR2 SVGAGI. J lost 5 bases, V lost 10 bases, and 9 bases had no gene match.

A single count supports this clone. The J gene is TRBJ2-5, the V gene TRBV9; a weak D match, TRBD1 (5 bases). CDR1 and CDR2 (germline): SGDLS, YYNGEE. The CDR3 sequence is 14 residues long. V was pared by 0 bases and J by 1 base, with 7 bases between. In DNA, the CDR3 is TGTGCCAGCAGCGTAGAAGACAGCCAAGAGACCCAGTACTTC. It yields the protein CASSVEDSQETQYF.

The chain joins TRBV7-9 to TRBJ2-7, with D perhaps matching TRBD2 (6 bases). V was trimmed by 5 bases and J by 0 bases, leaving 11 bases between them. Germline V CDR1 and CDR2: SEHNR, FQNEAQ (reference sequence). The CDR3 loop spans 14 amino acids. The CDR3 spells CASSPAGFSYEQYF. The CDR3 DNA follows: TGTGCCAGCAGCCCAGCGGGTTTCTCCTACGAGCAGTACTTC.

This clone was observed a few times. The junction departs from germline at one end; a sequencing error may be responsible. This rearrangement joins TRBV11-1 to TRBJ1-2; no clear D. Germline CDR1 SGHAT, CDR2 FQDESV (reference sequence). CDR3 length: 9 residues. CDR3 protein: CASSQKMDF. In DNA form, the CDR3 reads TGTGCCAGCAGCCAAAAGATGGATTTC. Supplemented by reference TRBV11-1 and TRBJ1-2, the full variable domain reads EAEVAQSPRYKITEKSQAVAFWCDPISGHATLYWYRQILGQGPELLVQFQDESVVDDSQLPKDRFSAERLKGVDSTLKIQPAELGDSAMYLCASSQKMDFGSGTRLTVV.

The chain employs TRBV6-5 and TRBJ2-6; D could derive from TRBD1 or TRBD2 (6 bases each). The V and J ends lost 2 bases and 0 bases respectively, with 8 bases between them. The CDR3 spans 16 residues. The V gene's germline CDR1 is MNHEY and CDR2 SVGAGI. CDR3 in DNA: TGTGCCAGCAGTTACAAGGGGGGCTCTGGGGCCAACGTCCTGACTTTC. Encoded protein: CASSYKGGSGANVLTF.